The entry that follows covers one TCR beta chain sequence. Its antigen is still unknown. A clone one base away is much larger, so this may be a read error. The data are from a study of T cell repertoires in cytomegalovirus infection. Study in general: Selected CMV epitopes included recently identified HLA-C-restricted ones as well as well-studied HLA-B-restricted ones. Public TCR beta signatures were indicative of both CMV infection and a matching HLA type.

TCRdb itself ran the reads through MiXCR, one entry per CDR3 protein. The table includes 550,000 to 850,000 distinct CDR3 sequences, around 32% detected once. Findings and caveats of the study: Cumulated frequencies of public TCR beta families served to identify carriers of CMV plus the relevant HLA. Dominating the ex vivo response were HLA-C-restricted CMV-specific TCR beta clonotypes.

This receptor was identified in a human donor in good health (CMV status not recorded). Some clones in this sample may be carry-over from other donors' samples. Sequences were derived from cultured PBMCs, sampled from culture after CMV antigen stimulation.

The CDR3 sequence is CASSLAESGGLHF. CDR3 coding DNA: TGTGCCAGCAGCTTAGCTGAGTCAGGTGGCCTCCACTTT. This chain uses TRBV7-2 with TRBJ1-6; D is unclear. This CDR3 is built from 13 residues. CDR1 is SGHTA and CDR2 is FQGNSA in the germline V gene. V lost 0 bases and J 15 bases, leaving 12 bases between the germline ends.